Following are 27 T cell receptor beta chains from one sample sequenced in a study of blood T cell repertoires in COVID-19. The assay was immunoSEQ multiplex PCR, and TCRdb's table has in-frame clones only and misses some. Of about 140,000 clones in the sample, 60% to 80% were seen once. The specimen was PBMCs or T cells enriched from blood (not recorded which). The receptors were sampled from a woman between 50 and 59 years old who had recovered from COVID-19.

The chain recombines TRBV3-1 (or the pseudogene TRBV3-2) with TRBJ1-1; D is unclear. V was cut by 4 bases and J by 1 base, with 10 bases left in between. The CDR3 is 14 residues long. The germline gives CDR1 LGHDT, CDR2 YNNKEL (reference sequence). Written as DNA, the CDR3 is TGTGCCAGCAGCCCTGTCTTCCCGAACACTGAAGCTTTCTTT. The encoded protein is CASSPVFPNTEAFF.

V and J are TRBV2 and TRBJ1-2, with TRBD1 as a possible D gene (5 bases). The CDR3 is made up of 11 amino acids. V lost 3 bases, J lost 8 bases, and 7 bases lay in between. CDR1 SNHLY and CDR2 FYNNEI come from the germline V gene. The CDR3 coding sequence is TGTGCCAGCAGTGATAACAGGGGCTACACCTTC. As protein: CASSDNRGYTF.

The V call is TRBV2, the J call TRBJ1-2, with D possibly TRBD1 on 6 matching bases. The germline gives CDR1 SNHLY, CDR2 FYNNEI. Trimming took 6 bases from V and 0 from J, leaving 17 bases between them. This CDR3 region has 16 residues. The CDR3 region has the DNA TGTGCCAGCAGGGCGCGTGGACAGACGACTAACTATGGCTACACCTTC. Residues: CASRARGQTTNYGYTF.

The V and J genes are TRBV24-1 and TRBJ1-1; TRBD1 agrees at 11 bases. Trimming at V came to 4 bases and at J to 5 bases, leaving 5 bases not matched to a gene. CDR1 KGHDR and CDR2 SFDVKD come from the germline V gene. The CDR3 has 15 residues. The CDR3 here is CATSDQDRGRTEAFF. Here the CDR3 DNA reads TGTGCCACCAGTGACCAGGACAGGGGGCGGACTGAAGCTTTCTTT.

The rearrangement uses TRBV4-1 and TRBJ1-1; D is ambiguous. Germline V gene lookup returns CDR1 MGHRA and CDR2 YSYEKL. This CDR3 is 13 amino acids long. Trimming took off 0 bases at V and 5 bases at J, with 7 bases between the two ends. The CDR3 is CASSQDSGTEAFF. Written as DNA, the CDR3 is TGCGCCAGCAGCCAAGATTCGGGGACTGAAGCTTTCTTT.

The rearrangement joins TRBV13 to TRBJ2-3; 9 bases agree with TRBD2. The trim removed 4 bases at V and 2 bases at J, leaving 4 bases unmatched. Germline V gene data show CDR1 as PRHDT and CDR2 as FYEKMQ (reference sequence). The CDR3 has 15 residues. CDR3 residues: CASSSRLADTDTQYF. DNA of the CDR3: TGTGCCAGCAGCTCCCGACTAGCGGACACAGATACGCAGTATTTT.

The chain joins TRBV10-3 to TRBJ2-5; 7 bases fit TRBD2. Germline V gene data show CDR1 as ENHRY and CDR2 as SYGVKD. The trim removed 2 bases at V and 6 bases at J, leaving 9 bases unmatched. This CDR3 has 15 amino acids. CDR3 amino acids: CAISEGIAGLQTQYF. The CDR3 coding sequence is TGTGCCATCAGTGAGGGGATAGCGGGCCTACAGACCCAGTACTTC.

This chain uses TRBV5-1 with TRBJ2-1, with 8 bases fitting TRBD2. Germline CDR1 is SGHRS and CDR2 is YFSETQ. Trimming took 1 base from V and 2 from J; bases not matched to a gene: 5. The CDR3 has 16 amino acids. The CDR3 DNA reads TGCGCCAGCAGCTTGAATTCGCGGGAGGCCTACAATGAGCAGTTCTTC. It specifies CASSLNSREAYNEQFF.

This rearrangement joins TRBV7-3 to TRBJ2-1; TRBD2 matches at 8 bases. Unmatched junction bases numbered 15, after V lost 2 bases and J lost 9 bases. The germline gives CDR1 SGHTA, CDR2 FQGTGA. CDR3 length: 17 amino acids. CDR3 DNA sequence: TGTGCCAGCAGCTTATCCCGGGGGGGCCGATTCTGGTGTGAGCAGTTCTTC. It yields the protein CASSLSRGGRFWCEQFF. Together with reference TRBV7-3 and TRBJ2-1, the CDR3 gives the full variable domain: GAGVSQTPSNKVTEKGKYVELRCDPISGHTALYWYRQSLGQGPEFLIYFQGTGAADDSGLPNDRFFAVRPEGSVSTLKIQRTERGDSAVYLCASSLSRGGRFWCEQFFGPGTRLTVL.

This clone was detected only once. The chain links TRBV5-4 to TRBJ2-5, with 7 bases matching TRBD1. From germline, CDR1 is SGHNT and CDR2 YYREEE (reference sequence). The ends lost 4 bases at V and 5 bases at J; junction bases unmatched: 5. The CDR3 is made up of 13 amino acids. The CDR3 DNA follows: TGTGCCAGCAGCGCCACAGGGGAGGAGACCCAGTACTTC. Translated: CASSATGEETQYF.

The gene calls are TRBV27 and TRBJ1-1, with 10 bases matching TRBD1. The CDR3 is made up of 19 amino acids. Germline trimming cut 3 bases from V and 1 base from J; bases unmatched to any gene: 14. Per the germline V gene, CDR1 is MNHEY and CDR2 is SMNVEV (reference sequence). For the CDR3, the DNA is TGTGCCAGCAGTTTTAGGCCCCCGGGACAGGGGACGGAGAACACTGAAGCTTTCTTT. This sequence encodes CASSFRPPGQGTENTEAFF.

This clone was observed a handful of times. The chain couples TRBV6-5 to TRBJ2-7; 9 bases align to TRBD1. This CDR3 comprises 15 residues. Germline CDR1 MNHEY, CDR2 SVGAGI. With 6 bases clipped from V and 3 bases from J, the junction kept 9 bases outside the gene matches. The CDR3 sequence: CASSITPGQGYEQYF. CDR3 coding DNA: TGTGCCAGCAGCATTACTCCGGGACAGGGCTACGAGCAGTACTTC.

The CDR3 DNA follows: TGTGCCAGTAGTATAGGGCCCCCGGGACAGGGGAGGACAGATACGCAGTATTTT. This encodes CASSIGPPGQGRTDTQYF. The chain links TRBV19 to TRBJ2-3, with 10 bases lining up with TRBD1. This CDR3 is built from 18 residues. V lost 1 base, J lost 3 bases, and 10 bases stayed unmatched. Germline V lookup: CDR1 LNHDA, CDR2 SQIVND (reference sequence).

The chain recombines TRBV5-4 with TRBJ2-2, with D maybe TRBD1 (5 bases). Germline V gives CDR1 SGHNT, CDR2 YYREEE (reference sequence). V lost 2 bases and J 4 bases, leaving 12 bases between the germline ends. The CDR3 loop spans 15 amino acids. CDR3 DNA sequence: TGTGCCAGCAGCTTCATGACAGAGACCACCGGGGAGCTGTTTTTT. Residues: CASSFMTETTGELFF.

The V and J genes are TRBV7-2 and TRBJ2-7; 7 nucleotides match TRBD2. The CDR3 is 15 amino acids. With V trimmed by 2 bases and J by 3 bases, 7 bases remained unmatched. Looked up from germline, CDR1 is SGHTA and CDR2 is FQGNSA. CDR3 residues: CASSLSAGDLYEQYF. The CDR3 DNA sequence: TGTGCCAGCAGCTTAAGTGCGGGAGACCTCTACGAGCAGTACTTC.

This chain connects TRBV18 to TRBJ1-2, with D maybe TRBD1 (6 bases). This CDR3 contains 13 residues. The V gene lost 3 bases and the J gene lost 3 bases, with 8 bases spanning the gap. Per germline, CDR1 KGHSH and CDR2 LQKENI. The CDR3 loop reads CASSPSGDYGYTF. CDR3 bases: TGTGCCAGCTCACCTTCAGGGGACTATGGCTACACCTTC. The entire variable domain, with the rest obtained from reference TRBV18 and TRBJ1-2, is as follows: NAGVMQNPRHLVRRRGQEARLRCSPMKGHSHVYWYRQLPEEGLKFMVYLQKENIIDESGMPKERFSAEFPKEGPSILRIQQVVRGDSAAYFCASSPSGDYGYTFGSGTRLTVV.

The V call is TRBV19, the J call TRBJ2-3; TRBD1 is a possible D gene (6 bases). Trimming took 6 bases from V and 11 from J, leaving 27 bases between them. CDR3 size: 16 residues. Per the germline V gene, CDR1 is LNHDA and CDR2 is SQIVND (reference sequence). CDR3 residues: CASRGRRRQDPWKQYF. CDR3 nucleotide sequence: TGTGCCAGTAGAGGCCGGAGAAGACAGGATCCGTGGAAGCAGTATTTT. Drawing the rest from reference TRBV19 and TRBJ2-3, the complete variable domain is DGGITQSPKYLFRKEGQNVTLSCEQNLNHDAMYWYRQDPGQGLRLIYYSQIVNDFQKGDIAEGYSVSREKKESFPLTVTSAQKNPTAFYLCASRGRRRQDPWKQYFGPGTRLTVL.

V and J are TRBV27 and TRBJ2-7; 7 nucleotides match TRBD1. V lost 7 bases and J lost 2; bases outside the gene matches: 8. Germline CDR1 and CDR2: MNHEY and SMNVEV (reference sequence). The CDR3 is 14 residues long. CDR3 sequence reads: CASTPQGPAYEQYF. The CDR3 DNA reads as TGTGCCAGCACTCCACAGGGGCCAGCCTACGAGCAGTACTTC.

This clone was observed once. This chain links TRBV7-3 with TRBJ2-1, with TRBD2 matching 8 bases. CDR1 is SGHTA, CDR2 FQGTGA, per germline. The CDR3 spans 15 residues. The V segment lost 5 bases and the J segment 0 bases; nucleotides outside the gene matches: 3. The CDR3 loop reads CASSQRGSSYNEQFF. DNA of the CDR3: TGTGCCAGCAGCCAGCGGGGGAGCTCCTACAATGAGCAGTTCTTC.

The J gene is TRBJ1-4, the V gene TRBV11-2; 9 nucleotides align to TRBD1. Germline trimming cut 4 bases from V and 6 bases from J; bases unmatched to any gene: 9. The germline CDR1 and CDR2 sequences are SGHAT and FQNNGV. The length of the CDR3 is 16 residues. This chain's CDR3 is CASSSATGTGHEKLFF. The CDR3 DNA sequence: TGTGCCAGCAGCTCAGCCACCGGGACAGGGCATGAAAAACTGTTTTTT.

This chain links TRBV9 with TRBJ2-2, with 11 nucleotides matching TRBD2. Trimming cost V 4 bases and J 4 bases; bases outside gene matches: 6. This CDR3 has 16 residues. CDR1 and CDR2 (germline): SGDLS, YYNGEE. CDR3 amino acids: CASSPRSGRATGELFF. Written as DNA, the CDR3 is TGTGCCAGCAGCCCCCGTAGCGGGAGGGCCACCGGGGAGCTGTTTTTT.

The CDR3, as DNA: TGTGCCAGCAGTTACGCTAGCGGGGGGCAATACGAGCAGTACTTC. This codes for CASSYASGGQYEQYF. The chain recombines TRBV6-2 or TRBV6-3 with TRBJ2-7; 11 nucleotides align to TRBD2. In germline, CDR1 is MNHEY, CDR2 SVGEGT. The CDR3 runs 15 residues. J was trimmed by 4 bases and V by 2 bases; bases with no gene match: 4.

V usage is TRBV6-5 and J usage is TRBJ1-6, with TRBD1 identical over 8 bases. V shed 5 bases, J shed 10 bases, and the junction held 10 bases outside the gene matches. Germline assignment: CDR1 MNHEY and CDR2 SVGAGI. This CDR3 has 15 amino acids. The CDR3 reads CASSTRTGTRSPLHF. The CDR3 DNA follows: TGTGCCAGCAGTACACGGACAGGGACGAGGTCACCCCTCCACTTT.

The chain employs TRBV28 and TRBJ2-3, with 8 bases that match TRBD1. CDR1 MDHEN and CDR2 SYDVKM come from the germline V gene. J gave up 4 bases and V 6 bases, and 3 bases lay outside the gene matches. This CDR3 comprises 13 residues. CDR3 residues: CASSSGQADTQYF. In DNA, the CDR3 is TGTGCCAGCAGCTCGGGACAGGCAGATACGCAGTATTTT.

The gene calls are TRBV5-1 and TRBJ2-3; 15 bases align to TRBD2. Trimming at V came to 2 bases and at J to 0 bases, leaving 10 bases not matched to a gene. Looked up from germline, CDR1 is SGHRS and CDR2 is YFSETQ. This CDR3 is 20 amino acids long. The CDR3 loop reads CASSLRTSGGAPLSTDTQYF. The CDR3 bases are TGCGCCAGCAGCTTACGGACTAGCGGGGGGGCCCCCCTTAGCACAGATACGCAGTATTTT.

The chain joins TRBV27 to TRBJ1-3, with D hard to call. Germline CDR1 is MNHEY and CDR2 is SMNVEV (reference sequence). The ends were cut back, 2 bases at V and 4 bases at J, with 15 bases in the middle. The CDR3 consists of 16 residues. The CDR3 DNA follows: TGTGCCAGCAGTTTAACGCCGCCGCGCCACGGAAACACCATATATTTT. This codes for CASSLTPPRHGNTIYF.

The chain recombines TRBV28 with TRBJ2-7; TRBD1 agrees at 10 bases. This CDR3 is built from 18 residues. From germline, CDR1 is MDHEN and CDR2 SYDVKM. Trimming removed 3 bases from V and 3 bases from J; junction bases left unmatched: 14. Here the CDR3 DNA reads TGTGCCAGCAGTTTCCTGGTGACAGGGGGCGCCAGCTACTACGAGCAGTACTTC. As protein: CASSFLVTGGASYYEQYF.